The T cell receptor beta chain described here comes from a study of T cells in Graves' hyperthyroidism and ophthalmopathy. The CDR3 regions of TCR beta were amplified from RNA transcripts. Using the HTBI primer set, a first-round RT-PCR was run on the TCR CDR3. TCRdb called the multiplex PCR reads again in MiXCR, with one record for every CDR3 protein. Of about 600,000 distinct CDR3 sequences listed, 15% to 20% were seen once; the top ten hold roughly 3.4%. The sample holds many counts of this clonotype. What it binds is not known. Findings and caveats of the study: Researchers found most expanded thyroid clonotypes above 0.001 in blood as well.

Sequenced: blood. This TCR derives from a woman aged 35 to 49 with Graves' ophthalmopathy.

This chain's CDR3 is CASSVARRLYNEQFF. CDR3 in DNA: TGTGCCAGTAGTGTGGCTAGGCGGCTCTACAATGAGCAGTTCTTC. The chain combines TRBV19 with TRBJ2-1; D unresolved. Germline V CDR1 and CDR2: LNHDA, SQIVND (reference sequence). CDR3 length: 15 residues. The V end lost 5 bases, the J end lost 3 bases, and 14 bases lay between the germline ends.